This TCR beta chain is from a study of cytomegalovirus exposure and HLA in healthy donors. Study overall: Of the donors genotyped, 300 to 500 in all, 81% fell in the Caucasian-associated ancestry cluster.

Overall study findings and caveats: Researchers catalogued approximately 170 TCR beta chains as cytomegalovirus-associated. Later on, an analysis tied 18,000 or so TCR beta sequences to HLA alleles at 0.05 false discovery rate. Earlier results showed most TCR beta V segments being productive about 90% or about 30% of the time.

The CDR3 loop spans 17 amino acids. V lost 1 base, J lost 5 bases, and 13 bases stayed unmatched. Germline assignment: CDR1 SGHAT and CDR2 FQNNGV. Both 60 Vbeta primers and 13 Jbeta primers went into the PCR. The repertoire was sequenced with immunoSEQ multiplex PCR; TCRdb's copy has only in-frame clones and lacks some. The sample table sets out under 95,000 clones. As for this clone: The antigen is undetermined.

Sequencing used PBMCs. The TCR sequence derives from a man aged 18 to 35 in good health and CMV-seropositive. V is TRBV11-2 and J is TRBJ2-5; 7 bases map to TRBD2. The CDR3 reads CASSLVGTTGGMETQYF. The CDR3 DNA sequence: TGTGCCAGCAGCTTAGTCGGGACTACCGGGGGTATGGAGACCCAGTACTTC.